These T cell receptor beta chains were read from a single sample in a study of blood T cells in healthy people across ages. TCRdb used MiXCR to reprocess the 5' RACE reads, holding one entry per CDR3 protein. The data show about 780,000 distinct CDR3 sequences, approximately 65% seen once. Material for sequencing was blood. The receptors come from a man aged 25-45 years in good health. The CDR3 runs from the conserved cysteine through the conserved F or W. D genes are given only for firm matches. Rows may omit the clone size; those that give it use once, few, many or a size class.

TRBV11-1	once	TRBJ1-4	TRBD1	CASSRRQGRANEKLFF	TGTGCCAGCAGCCGCCGACAGGGCCGGGCTAATGAAAAACTGTTTTTT
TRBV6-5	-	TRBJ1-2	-	CASSYNPDSYGYTF	TGTGCCAGCAGTTACAACCCCGATTCCTATGGCTACACCTTC
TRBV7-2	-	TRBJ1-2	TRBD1	CASSSRDRGYYGYTF	TGTGCCAGCAGCTCACGGGACAGGGGATACTATGGCTACACCTTC
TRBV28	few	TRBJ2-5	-	CASTSGGEETQYF	TGTGCCAGCACCTCGGGGGGCGAAGAGACCCAGTACTTC
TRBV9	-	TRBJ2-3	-	CASSVLGSTDTQYF	TGTGCCAGCAGCGTATTGGGCAGCACAGATACGCAGTATTTT
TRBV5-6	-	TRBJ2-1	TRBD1	CASSVGGRGNEQFF	TGTGCCAGCAGCGTAGGGGGCCGTGGGAATGAGCAGTTCTTC
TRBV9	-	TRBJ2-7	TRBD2	CASSAGGLAAYEQYF	TGTGCCAGCAGCGCTGGGGGACTAGCGGCCTACGAGCAGTACTTC
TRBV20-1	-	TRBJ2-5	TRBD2	CSAPFPGGPSQETQYF	TGCAGTGCCCCTTTCCCGGGGGGGCCATCTCAAGAGACCCAGTACTTC
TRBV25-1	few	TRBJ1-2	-	CASSERETAANYGYTF	TGTGCCAGCAGTGAAAGGGAGACAGCAGCTAACTATGGCTACACCTTC
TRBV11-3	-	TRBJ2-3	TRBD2	CASSGTSGKDTQYF	TGTGCCAGCAGCGGGACTAGCGGGAAGGATACGCAGTATTTT
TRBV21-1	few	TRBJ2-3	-	CASSTRNGGSTDTQYF	TGTGCCAGCAGCACCCGGAACGGGGGGAGCACAGATACGCAGTATTTT
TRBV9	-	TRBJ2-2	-	CASSVANGELFF	TGTGCCAGCAGCGTAGCTAACGGGGAGCTGTTTTTT
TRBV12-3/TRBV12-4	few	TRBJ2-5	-	CASSLGHLQYF	TGTGCCAGCAGTTTGGGACATCTTCAGTACTTC
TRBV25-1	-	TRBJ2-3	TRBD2	CASYGGNQDTQYF	TGTGCCAGCTACGGGGGGAACCAAGATACGCAGTATTTT
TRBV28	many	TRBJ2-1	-	CASSPTQSSYNEQFF	TGTGCCAGCAGTCCCACTCAGAGCTCCTACAATGAGCAGTTCTTC
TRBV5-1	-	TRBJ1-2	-	CASSLEGHGYTF	TGCGCCAGCAGCTTGGAAGGACATGGCTACACCTTC
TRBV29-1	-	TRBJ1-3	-	CSVDGTPGNTIYF	TGCAGCGTTGACGGGACACCTGGAAACACCATATATTTT
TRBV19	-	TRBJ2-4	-	CASSSRDPNIQYF	TGTGCCAGTAGTTCCCGGGACCCAAACATTCAGTACTTC
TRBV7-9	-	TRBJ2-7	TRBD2	CASSWTSGSGEQYF	TGTGCCAGCAGTTGGACTAGCGGGTCGGGGGAGCAGTACTTC
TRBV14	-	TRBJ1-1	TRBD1	CASSPVGGRRTEAFF	TGTGCCAGCAGCCCGGTAGGGGGCCGTAGGACTGAAGCTTTCTTT
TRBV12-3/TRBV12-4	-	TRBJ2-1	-	CASSLRPYEQFF	TGTGCCAGCAGTTTACGTCCCTATGAGCAGTTCTTC
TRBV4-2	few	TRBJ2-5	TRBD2	CASSQGGLAVQETQYF	TGTGCCAGCAGCCAAGGGGGACTAGCGGTCCAAGAGACCCAGTACTTC
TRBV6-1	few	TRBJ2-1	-	CASSQKAGAGSYNEQFF	TGTGCCAGCAGTCAAAAGGCCGGGGCGGGCTCCTACAATGAGCAGTTCTTC
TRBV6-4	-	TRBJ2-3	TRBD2	CASSRLAGGPDTQYF	TGTGCCAGCAGTAGACTAGCGGGGGGCCCAGATACGCAGTATTTT
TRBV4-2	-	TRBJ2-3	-	CASSQETITDTQYF	TGTGCCAGCAGCCAAGAGACTATCACAGATACGCAGTATTTT
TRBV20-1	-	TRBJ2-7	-	CSASRGVGVYEQYF	TGCAGTGCTAGTAGGGGGGTTGGGGTCTACGAGCAGTACTTC
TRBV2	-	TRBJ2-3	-	CASSRTGSWGDTQYF	TGTGCCAGCAGTAGAACAGGGTCCTGGGGAGATACGCAGTATTTT
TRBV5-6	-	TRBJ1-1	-	CASSQDGPFMNTEAFF	TGTGCCAGCAGCCAGGATGGACCATTCATGAACACTGAAGCTTTCTTT
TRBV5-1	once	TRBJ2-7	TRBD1	CASRRDSGYEQYF	TGCGCCAGCAGAAGGGACAGCGGTTACGAGCAGTACTTC
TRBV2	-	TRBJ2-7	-	CASSGTLFSCEQYF	TGTGCCAGCAGTGGGACACTATTCTCCTGCGAGCAGTACTTC
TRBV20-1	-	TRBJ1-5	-	CSASRDTNQPQHF	TGCAGTGCTAGCCGGGATACCAATCAGCCCCAGCATTTT
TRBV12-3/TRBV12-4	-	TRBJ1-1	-	CASSTLTAAFF	TGTGCCAGCAGTACGTTGACGGCAGCTTTCTTT
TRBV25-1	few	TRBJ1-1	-	CASSGDTEAFF	TGTGCCAGCAGCGGGGATACTGAAGCTTTCTTT